The rows below give T cell receptor beta chains drawn from one sample of a study of brain metastases from non-small cell lung cancer. Using immunoSEQ multiplex PCR, the repertoire was profiled, and TCRdb retains in-frame clones only, with some absent. The data show around 4,000 clones, 90% seen once. The sample consisted of primary lung tumor tissue. Receptors originate from a donor aged 40 or older with non-small cell lung cancer. CDR3s include the opening cysteine and the closing phenylalanine or tryptophan. The D gene is left open where the match is weak. Size values are once, few and many counts, or a class for expanded clones, and some rows have none.

d_call j_call clone_size v_call cdr3_aa cdr3_nt
TRBD2 TRBJ2-7 - TRBV14 CASSFGGSSYEQYF TGTGCCAGCAGTTTCGGGGGGAGCTCCTACGAGCAGTACTTC
TRBD2 TRBJ2-7 - TRBV6-5 CASRLAVAYEQYF TGTGCCAGCAGACTAGCGGTTGCATACGAGCAGTACTTC
TRBD1 TRBJ1-1 few TRBV6-5 CASSSPNRGAGTEAFF TGTGCCAGCAGTTCCCCAAACAGGGGAGCAGGCACTGAAGCTTTCTTT
- TRBJ1-2 - TRBV28 CAVDERNYGYTF TGTGCCGTGGACGAAAGAAACTATGGCTACACCTTC
- TRBJ2-5 - TRBV24-1 CATSAEGVGQETQYF TGTGCCACCAGTGCGGAGGGGGTTGGACAAGAGACCCAGTACTTC
- TRBJ1-2 once TRBV28 CASLKRGYYGYTF TGTGCCAGTCTCAAACGGGGTTACTATGGCTACACCTTC
TRBD2 TRBJ2-1 - TRBV19 CASSGGDYNEQFF TGTGCCAGTAGTGGGGGGGATTACAATGAGCAGTTCTTC
TRBD1 TRBJ1-1 - TRBV5-1 CASSTGQGWTEAFF TGCGCCAGCAGCACGGGACAGGGTTGGACTGAAGCTTTCTTT
- TRBJ2-3 - TRBV6-5 CASSLQEADTQYF TGTGCCAGCAGTTTACAGGAGGCAGATACGCAGTATTTT
- TRBJ1-2 few TRBV9 CASGQGSVNYGYTF TGTGCCAGCGGCCAAGGGTCGGTTAACTATGGCTACACCTTC
- TRBJ1-2 - TRBV4-1 CASSHRTELGNGYTF TGCGCCAGCAGCCACCGGACCGAACTCGGGAATGGCTACACCTTC
- TRBJ1-5 - TRBV7-8 CASSPLDTRNQPQHF TGTGCCAGCAGCCCCCTGGACACGCGCAATCAGCCCCAACATTTT
TRBD2 TRBJ2-1 - TRBV18 CASSPIPTSGSGLYNEQFF TGTGCCAGCTCACCGATACCTACTAGCGGGAGCGGGCTTTACAATGAGCAGTTCTTC
TRBD2 TRBJ2-1 once TRBV6-2/TRBV6-3 CASSGRAHNEQFF TGTGCCAGCAGCGGGAGGGCACACAATGAGCAGTTCTTC
TRBD1 TRBJ1-6 - TRBV7-2 CASSLTGTDNSPLHF TGTGCCAGCAGCTTAACCGGGACAGACAATTCACCCCTCCACTTT
- TRBJ2-1 - TRBV6-5 CAGAVAYNEQFF TGTGCCGGAGCAGTCGCTTACAATGAGCAGTTCTTC